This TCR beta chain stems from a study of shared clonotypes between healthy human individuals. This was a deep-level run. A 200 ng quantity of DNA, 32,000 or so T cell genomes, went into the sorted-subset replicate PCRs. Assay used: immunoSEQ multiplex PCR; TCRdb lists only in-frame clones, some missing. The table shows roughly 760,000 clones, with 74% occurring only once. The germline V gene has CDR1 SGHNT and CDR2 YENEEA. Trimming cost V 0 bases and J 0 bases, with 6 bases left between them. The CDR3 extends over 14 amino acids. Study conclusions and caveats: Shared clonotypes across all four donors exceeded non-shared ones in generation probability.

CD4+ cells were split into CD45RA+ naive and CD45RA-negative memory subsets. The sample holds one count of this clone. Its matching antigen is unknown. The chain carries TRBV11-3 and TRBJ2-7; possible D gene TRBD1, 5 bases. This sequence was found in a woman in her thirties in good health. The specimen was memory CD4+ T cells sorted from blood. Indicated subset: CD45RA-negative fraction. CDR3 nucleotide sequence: TGTGCCAGCAGCTTAGAACAGGACTCCTACGAGCAGTACTTC. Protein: CASSLEQDSYEQYF.